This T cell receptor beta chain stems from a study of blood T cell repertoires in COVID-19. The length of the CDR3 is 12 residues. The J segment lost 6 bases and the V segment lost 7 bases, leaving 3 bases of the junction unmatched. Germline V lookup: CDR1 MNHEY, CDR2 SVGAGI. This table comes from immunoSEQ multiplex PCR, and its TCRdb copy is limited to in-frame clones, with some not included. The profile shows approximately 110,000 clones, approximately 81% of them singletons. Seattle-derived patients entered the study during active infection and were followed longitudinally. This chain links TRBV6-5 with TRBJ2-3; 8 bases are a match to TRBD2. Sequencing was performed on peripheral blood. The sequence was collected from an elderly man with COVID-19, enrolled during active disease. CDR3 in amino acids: CASTGTSDTQYF. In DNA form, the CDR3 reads TGTGCCAGCACTGGGACTAGTGATACGCAGTATTTT.